This T cell receptor (beta chain) was identified during a study of glioma-infiltrating T cells after dendritic cell vaccination. Study as a whole: At biweekly intervals, patients got three intradermal dendritic cell vaccine injections.

The CDR3 is made up of 14 amino acids. Trimming removed 6 bases at V and 4 bases at J, with 13 bases between. Germline-derived CDR1 and CDR2 are MNHEY and SVGAGI. This table comes from immunoSEQ multiplex PCR, and its TCRdb copy is limited to in-frame clones, with some not included. The repertoire holds about 67,000 clones, with 81% as singletons. Sequencing was performed on blood, taken before dendritic cell vaccination. The chain joins TRBV6-5 to TRBJ1-5; tentatively, D is TRBD1 (5 bases). This receptor was taken from a human donor with glioblastoma. CDR3 bases: TGTGCCAGCAGCCGCGGGACGGCAAATCAGCCCCAGCATTTT. Amino acids: CASSRGTANQPQHF.